What follows are 15 T cell receptor beta chains derived from one specimen sequenced in a study of patients and donors after allogeneic stem cell transplantation. Via MiXCR, TCRdb re-called the RT-PCR reads, giving one row per CDR3 protein. The sample consists of 70,000 to 100,000 distinct CDR3 sequences, around 5% of them appearing once. The sequenced material came from blood, either unsorted or a sorted T cell fraction (not recorded which). All receptors derive from a human donor who was either an allogeneic HSCT recipient or a stem cell or donor lymphocyte infusion donor (not recorded which). It is not recorded whose cells these are; they may come from a transplant donor.

This clonotype was counted between two and nine times. The V gene is TRBV7-3, the J gene TRBJ2-2; no firm D call. The germline gives CDR1 SGHTA, CDR2 FQGTGA. This CDR3 is built from 15 residues. Trimming pared 1 base from V and 4 bases from J, leaving 10 bases between. CDR3 nucleotide sequence: TGTGCCAGCAGCTTAAACCCTGGACCCACCGGGGAGCTGTTTTTT. Its translation: CASSLNPGPTGELFF. The full variable domain, its missing parts supplied by reference TRBV7-3 and TRBJ2-2, is GAGVSQTPSNKVTEKGKYVELRCDPISGHTALYWYRQSLGQGPEFLIYFQGTGAADDSGLPNDRFFAVRPEGSVSTLKIQRTERGDSAVYLCASSLNPGPTGELFFGEGSRLTVL.

The chain carries TRBV19 and TRBJ2-5; D tentatively reads TRBD1 or TRBD2 (5 bases each). The V and J ends lost 3 bases and 3 bases respectively, with 11 bases between them. There are 14 residues in the CDR3. In germline, CDR1 is LNHDA, CDR2 SQIVND (reference sequence). For the CDR3, the DNA is TGTGCCAGTAGTATCTGGGGGTCGAAAGAGACCCAGTACTTC. Protein sequence: CASSIWGSKETQYF.

This clonotype showed up many times. The chain carries TRBV3-1 and TRBJ2-1; D not resolved. Trimming removed 2 bases from V and 7 bases from J, with 3 bases in between. The CDR3 contains 11 residues. The germline V gene has CDR1 LGHDT and CDR2 YNNKEL (reference sequence). CDR3 loop: CASSQLNEQFF. Written as DNA, the CDR3 is TGTGCCAGCAGCCAATTGAATGAGCAGTTCTTC.

This clonotype was seen many times. V is TRBV2 and J is TRBJ1-1, with D perhaps TRBD1 (6 bases). Germline CDR1 and CDR2: SNHLY and FYNNEI. V shed 6 bases and J shed 3 bases, with 14 bases lying between them. The CDR3 totals 14 residues. CDR3 loop: CASSDTGKDTEAFF. In DNA, the CDR3 is TGTGCCAGCAGCGACACAGGGAAGGACACTGAAGCTTTCTTT.

This clonotype was observed many times. This chain connects TRBV12-5 to TRBJ1-1; unclear D gene. The V gene's germline CDR1 is LGHNT and CDR2 FRNRAP. V was clipped by 6 bases and J by 5 bases, with 7 bases between them. This CDR3 has 11 residues. This CDR3 is CASGGATEAFF. Here the CDR3 DNA reads TGTGCTAGTGGGGGAGCTACTGAAGCTTTCTTT. The whole variable domain, filled in from reference TRBV12-5 and TRBJ1-1, reads DARVTQTPRHKVTEMGQEVTMRCQPILGHNTVFWYRQTMMQGLELLAYFRNRAPLDDSGMPKDRFSAEMPDATLATLKIQPSEPRDSAVYFCASGGATEAFFGQGTRLTVV.

The V and J genes are TRBV10-2 and TRBJ2-2; possibly TRBD1 for D (6 bases). With 4 bases removed from V and 2 bases from J, the gap between germline ends came to 11 bases. Germline V CDR1 and CDR2: WSHSY, SAAADI. This CDR3 region has 15 residues. Here the CDR3 reads CASSGGQFNTGELFF. The CDR3 DNA is TGCGCCAGCAGTGGGGGGCAATTCAACACCGGGGAGCTGTTTTTT.

This clonotype has ten or more counts. J is TRBJ1-5 and V is TRBV27, with D possibly being TRBD1 (6 bases). The germline V and J ends were trimmed by 6 bases and 7 bases, with 16 bases remaining between them. The CDR3 extends over 14 amino acids. Germline CDR1 is MNHEY and CDR2 is SMNVEV (reference sequence). Here the CDR3 DNA reads TGTGCCAGCAGCTTGGGGGGGGCCGGGCAGCCCCAGCATTTT. The encoded protein is CASSLGGAGQPQHF.

This clonotype was detected ten times or more. The V gene is TRBV2, the J gene TRBJ2-1, with no clear D. Germline CDR1 SNHLY, CDR2 FYNNEI. The CDR3 length is 13 residues. The V end lost 6 bases, the J end lost 8 bases, and 14 bases lay between the germline ends. The CDR3 here is CASSVDLGDEQFF. Written as DNA, the CDR3 is TGTGCCAGCAGCGTAGATCTTGGAGATGAGCAGTTCTTC.

This clonotype was detected ten times or more. The CDR3 spells CASVAGGTDTQYF. In DNA form, the CDR3 reads TGTGCCAGCGTAGCGGGGGGGACAGATACGCAGTATTTT. The chain recombines TRBV7-2 with TRBJ2-3; 11 bases align to TRBD2. Germline loops: CDR1 SGHTA, CDR2 FQGNSA. Trimming removed 8 bases from V and 3 bases from J; junction bases left unmatched: 1. This CDR3 contains 13 residues.

V gene TRBV27 combines with J gene TRBJ2-5; D unresolved. The CDR3 totals 13 residues. The V end lost 6 bases, the J end lost 5 bases, and 13 bases lay between the germline ends. Per the germline V gene, CDR1 is MNHEY and CDR2 is SMNVEV (reference sequence). The CDR3 loop reads CASSPGVWETQYF. CDR3 bases: TGTGCCAGCAGCCCTGGGGTCTGGGAGACCCAGTACTTC.

At least ten counts were recorded for this clonotype. The CDR3 is CASSLKTGIRVTYEQYF. Written as DNA, the CDR3 is TGTGCCAGCAGTCTAAAAACAGGAATCCGTGTTACCTACGAGCAGTACTTC. The chain couples TRBV28 to TRBJ2-7; D may be TRBD1 (5 bases). Germline V lookup: CDR1 MDHEN, CDR2 SYDVKM. The CDR3 spans 17 residues. V lost 5 bases and J lost 2, with 22 bases in between.

This clonotype has more than one count but fewer than ten. The chain joins TRBV6-4 to TRBJ2-3; D possibly corresponds to TRBD1 (6 bases). Per germline, CDR1 MRHNA and CDR2 SNTAGT. Trimming stripped 2 bases from V and 7 bases from J, with 7 bases between. This CDR3 region has 12 residues. The CDR3: CASSDQGNTQYF. The CDR3 DNA reads as TGTGCCAGCAGTGACCAGGGGAATACGCAGTATTTT.

At least ten counts were recorded for this clonotype. The CDR3 protein is CASRGGQGAGEQYF. The CDR3 DNA reads as TGTGCCAGCAGGGGGGGACAGGGGGCGGGCGAGCAGTACTTC. The rearrangement joins TRBV12-3 or TRBV12-4 to TRBJ2-7; 12 nucleotides match TRBD1. The CDR3 loop spans 14 amino acids. Germline trimming cut 6 bases from V and 6 bases from J; bases unmatched to any gene: 6.

This sequence joins TRBV5-1 and TRBJ2-5, with TRBD2 matching over 10 bases. From germline, CDR1 is SGHRS and CDR2 YFSETQ. This CDR3 is 16 amino acids long. The junction had 10 bases not matched to a gene; V was cut back by 3 bases and J by 5 bases. The CDR3 loop reads CASSSDAKREGETQYF. In DNA form, the CDR3 reads TGCGCCAGCAGCTCTGACGCCAAGCGGGAGGGCGAGACCCAGTACTTC. The full variable domain, its missing parts supplied by reference TRBV5-1 and TRBJ2-5, is KAGVTQTPRYLIKTRGQQVTLSCSPISGHRSVSWYQQTPGQGLQFLFEYFSETQRNKGNFPGRFSGRQFSNSRSEMNVSTLELGDSALYLCASSSDAKREGETQYFGPGTRLLVL.

This clonotype was detected only a few times. The V call is TRBV7-9, the J call TRBJ2-7; maybe TRBD2 (6 bases). The V gene lost 2 bases and the J gene lost 1 base, with 9 bases spanning the gap. Germline V gene data show CDR1 as SEHNR and CDR2 as FQNEAQ (reference sequence). CDR3 length equals 14 residues. DNA of the CDR3: TGTGCCAGCAGCTTACTGGAGGGATCCTACGAGCAGTACTTC. Protein product: CASSLLEGSYEQYF.